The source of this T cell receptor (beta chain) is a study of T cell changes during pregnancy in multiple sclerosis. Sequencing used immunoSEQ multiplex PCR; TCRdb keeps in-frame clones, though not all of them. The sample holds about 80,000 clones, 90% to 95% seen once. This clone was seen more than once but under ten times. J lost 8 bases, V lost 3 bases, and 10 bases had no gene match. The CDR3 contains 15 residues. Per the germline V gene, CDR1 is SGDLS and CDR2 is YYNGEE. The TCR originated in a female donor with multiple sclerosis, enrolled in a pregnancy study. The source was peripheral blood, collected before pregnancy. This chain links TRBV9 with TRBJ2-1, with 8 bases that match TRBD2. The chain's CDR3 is CASSAGTRGTHEQFF. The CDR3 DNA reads TGTGCCAGCAGCGCCGGGACTAGGGGGACCCATGAGCAGTTCTTC.